Listed here are 15 T cell receptor beta chains from one sample, sequenced in a study of post-analysis software for immune sequencing data. General observations from the study: Higher frequency in patients than in controls was seen for several TRBV segments, with TRBV5-6, TRBV5-1 and TRBV20-1 among them.

TCR beta libraries were prepared from cDNA with unique molecular identifiers. TCRdb passed the PCR reads through MiXCR, listing each CDR3 protein once. The table shows around 710,000 distinct CDR3 sequences, with about 43% occurring only once. No cognate antigen is known for these TCRs. Sequenced sample: blood. Receptors were obtained from a girl between 10 and 17 years old with multiple sclerosis.

This chain joins TRBV7-2 and TRBJ2-1; 7 nucleotides match TRBD2. V dropped 1 base and J dropped 5; count of bases not matched to a gene: 5. The CDR3 is made up of 15 amino acids. Germline assignment: CDR1 SGHTA and CDR2 FQGNSA. The CDR3 nucleotides read TGTGCCAGCAGCTTAGTCGGGAGGTTCAACAATGAGCAGTTCTTC. It is translated as CASSLVGRFNNEQFF.

This chain joins TRBV6-1 and TRBJ2-1; D gene unclear. Trimming removed 7 bases at V and 6 bases at J, with 19 bases between. CDR3 length: 15 amino acids. Germline V gives CDR1 MNHNS, CDR2 SASEGT. CDR3 protein: CASTELAPFGNEQFF. CDR3 in DNA: TGTGCCAGCACCGAACTCGCCCCCTTCGGCAATGAGCAGTTCTTC.

This clonotype was picked up a small number of times. This chain connects TRBV29-1 to TRBJ2-5; D is uncertain. V was shortened by 3 bases and J by 5 bases, with 7 bases between the two germline ends. Germline CDR1 and CDR2: SQVTM and ANQGSEA. The CDR3 loop spans 11 amino acids. CDR3 DNA: TGCAGCGTTGAGGGTTGGGAGACCCAGTACTTC. Amino acid sequence: CSVEGWETQYF.

V and J are TRBV20-1 and TRBJ2-3; D remains unclear. Looked up from germline, CDR1 is DFQATT and CDR2 is SNEGSKA (reference sequence). The CDR3 totals 12 residues. This CDR3 is CRATAYTDTQYF. The CDR3 DNA is TGCAGGGCAACGGCGTACACAGATACGCAGTATTTT.

A note on this clonotype: A read error may account for a junction end that differs from germline. The genes are TRBV27 and TRBJ2-5; D is undetermined. In germline, CDR1 is MNHEY, CDR2 SMNVEV (reference sequence). The CDR3 sequence is 13 residues long. CDR3 sequence: CAGSLGGMKTQYF. The CDR3 region has the DNA TGTGCCGGCAGTTTAGGTGGCATGAAGACCCAGTACTTC.

The chain links TRBV28 to TRBJ2-3; D ambiguous. V shed 6 bases and J shed 5 bases, with 12 bases lying between them. The CDR3 is 13 amino acids. The V gene's germline CDR1 is MDHEN and CDR2 SYDVKM. In DNA form, the CDR3 reads TGTGCCAGCAGCCCTAGAGTGGTAGATACGCAGTATTTT. It is translated as CASSPRVVDTQYF.

The V gene is TRBV4-2, the J gene TRBJ2-5; 7 nucleotides line up with TRBD2. Germline CDR1 LGHNA, CDR2 YNFKEQ. V gave up 2 bases and J gave up 11 bases; unmatched junction bases: 17. This CDR3 has 16 amino acids. The CDR3 loop is CASSQPPSGSYNEQYF. The CDR3 coding sequence is TGTGCCAGCAGCCAACCCCCTAGCGGAAGCTACAATGAGCAGTACTTC.

The chain is built from TRBV24-1 and TRBJ2-3; weak D call: TRBD1 (5 bases). CDR1 is KGHDR, CDR2 SFDVKD, per germline. CDR3 length equals 15 residues. Trimming removed 1 base at V and 4 bases at J, with 11 bases between. The CDR3 bases are TGTGCCACCAGTGATTTTACGACAGCATCAGATACGCAGTATTTT. As protein: CATSDFTTASDTQYF.

The chain employs TRBV7-9 and TRBJ2-5; 10 bases match TRBD1. The J segment lost 4 bases and the V segment lost 6 bases, leaving 11 bases of the junction unmatched. Germline loops: CDR1 SEHNR, CDR2 FQNEAQ (reference sequence). The CDR3 sequence is 16 residues long. CDR3 DNA: TGTGCCAGCAGTAGACCGGGACAGGGGATTGGAGAGACCCAGTACTTC. Protein: CASSRPGQGIGETQYF.

The chain combines TRBV7-3 with TRBJ2-1; D is possibly TRBD1 (5 bases). CDR3 length equals 13 residues. Trimming removed 5 bases from V and 10 bases from J, with 15 bases in between. Looked up from germline, CDR1 is SGHTA and CDR2 is FQGTGA. This CDR3 reads CASSPKTGGEQFF. As DNA, the CDR3 is TGTGCCAGCAGCCCAAAAACAGGCGGAGAGCAGTTCTTC.

V and J are TRBV2 and TRBJ1-2; a weak D match, TRBD1 (5 bases). V was shortened by 4 bases and J by 5 bases, with 17 bases between the two germline ends. This CDR3 contains 15 residues. Per the germline V gene, CDR1 is SNHLY and CDR2 is FYNNEI. This CDR3 reads CASSVATGTGYGYTF. CDR3 DNA sequence: TGTGCCAGCAGTGTGGCCACCGGGACGGGATATGGCTACACCTTC.

This clonotype has only a few counts. The gene calls are TRBV24-1 and TRBJ1-2; 9 bases align to TRBD1. This CDR3 is built from 15 residues. From germline, CDR1 is KGHDR and CDR2 SFDVKD. V dropped 4 bases and J dropped 2; count of bases not matched to a gene: 4. For the CDR3, the DNA is TGTGCCACCAGTGACTCCGGGACAGGGAACTATGGCTACACCTTC. Its translation is CATSDSGTGNYGYTF.

This clonotype has a count of ten or more. This chain uses TRBV5-6 with TRBJ2-3; D is perhaps TRBD2 (5 bases). CDR3 size: 13 residues. Per the germline V gene, CDR1 is SGHDT and CDR2 is YYEEEE. V lost 4 bases and J lost 3, with 9 bases in between. The CDR3 DNA reads as TGTGCCAGCAGCACGGGATGGACAGATACGCAGTATTTT. This gives the protein CASSTGWTDTQYF.

The table lists this clonotype with a few counts. The chain employs TRBV29-1 and TRBJ2-7; a possible D gene is TRBD1 (6 bases). This CDR3 comprises 15 residues. Germline CDR1 is SQVTM and CDR2 is ANQGSEA. Trimming cost V 4 bases and J 0 bases, with 16 bases left between them. The CDR3 reads CSVGYHDRTSYEQYF. The CDR3 region has the DNA TGCAGCGTTGGCTATCACGACAGGACCTCCTACGAGCAGTACTTC.

This clonotype was counted only a few times. The rearrangement joins TRBV6-5 to TRBJ2-1; possible D gene TRBD1, 5 bases. The CDR3 length is 14 residues. Germline V gene data show CDR1 as MNHEY and CDR2 as SVGAGI. V shed 1 base and J shed 7 bases, with 11 bases lying between them. For the CDR3, the DNA is TGTGCCAGCAGTTACTTTCAGGGTGGAAATGAGCAGTTCTTC. This sequence encodes CASSYFQGGNEQFF.